Below, 8 T cell receptor beta chains from the same sample are listed, as sequenced in a study of neurological immune-mediated disorders. TCRdb re-called the 5' RACE reads through MiXCR, storing one row per CDR3 protein. The table shows approximately 130,000 distinct CDR3 sequences, with roughly 3.2% occurring only once. The sequencing sample was made of PBMCs. These receptors all stem from a woman aged 30 to 39 with multiple sclerosis.

This clonotype has a handful of counts. The rearrangement links TRBV27 to TRBJ2-5, with 14 bases fitting TRBD2. Trimming at V came to 0 bases and at J to 3 bases, leaving 12 bases not matched to a gene. CDR3 size: 20 residues. CDR1 MNHEY and CDR2 SMNVEV come from the germline V gene (reference sequence). CDR3 DNA: TGTGCCAGCAGTTTATCGGGCAAGGGACTAGCGGGGGCCCTTAAAGAGACCCAGTACTTC. Translating it yields CASSLSGKGLAGALKETQYF.

At least ten counts were recorded for this clonotype. V usage is TRBV11-2 and J usage is TRBJ1-1; possibly TRBD1 for D (5 bases). The length of the CDR3 is 14 residues. Germline CDR1 and CDR2: SGHAT and FQNNGV. V lost 0 bases to trimming and J lost 4 bases, with 9 bases between them. DNA for the CDR3: TGTGCCAGCAGCTTAGAGAGACAGTCCACTGAAGCTTTCTTT. Translating it yields CASSLERQSTEAFF.

The V gene is TRBV4-3, the J gene TRBJ2-7, with D hard to call. Germline CDR1 and CDR2: LGHNA and YSLEER. The CDR3 loop spans 14 amino acids. V gave up 2 bases and J gave up 2 bases, with 10 bases separating them. The CDR3 nucleotides are TGCGCCAGCAGCCAAAACCGTGGAACCTACGAGCAGTACTTC. Amino acid sequence: CASSQNRGTYEQYF.

Ten or more counts support this clonotype. The chain joins TRBV24-1 to TRBJ1-5; D unclear. Trimming pared 5 bases from V and 0 bases from J, leaving 13 bases between. The germline V gene encodes CDR1 KGHDR and CDR2 SFDVKD. The CDR3 is 16 amino acids. The CDR3 spells CATSGQYPSSNQPQHF. CDR3 in DNA: TGTGCCACCAGTGGTCAGTACCCTTCTAGCAATCAGCCCCAGCATTTT.

The table lists this clonotype with many counts. The rearrangement joins TRBV5-1 to TRBJ1-2; D call uncertain. Germline V gene data show CDR1 as SGHRS and CDR2 as YFSETQ. The CDR3 is made up of 14 amino acids. The V gene lost 0 bases and the J gene lost 7 bases, with 13 bases spanning the gap. CDR3 nucleotide sequence: TGCGCCAGCAGCTTGGACACCCTGGGGAGTGGCTACACCTTC. It codes for CASSLDTLGSGYTF.

This clonotype has ten or more counts. The rearrangement uses TRBV10-1 and TRBJ2-7; no firm D call. The germline CDR1 and CDR2 sequences are WNHNN and SYGVQD (reference sequence). Trimming pared 4 bases from V and 4 bases from J, leaving 14 bases between. This CDR3 has 14 residues. The CDR3 DNA sequence: TGCGCCAGCAGTGGGTCCCTGCAGCCGTACGAGCAGTACTTC. The encoded protein is CASSGSLQPYEQYF.

Many counts were recorded for this clonotype. This chain links TRBV10-3 with TRBJ2-3; 7 positions agree with TRBD2. The germline gives CDR1 ENHRY, CDR2 SYGVKD. The trim removed 7 bases at V and 2 bases at J, leaving 6 bases unmatched. The CDR3 is 14 residues long. The CDR3 spells CAITERDNTDTQYF. CDR3 bases: TGTGCCATCACCGAGCGGGATAACACAGATACGCAGTATTTT.

This clonotype has at least ten counts. The chain joins TRBV10-3 to TRBJ2-7; D tentatively fits TRBD1 or TRBD2 (7 bases each). The CDR3 spans 15 residues. Per germline, CDR1 ENHRY and CDR2 SYGVKD. Trimming removed 5 bases at V and 6 bases at J, with 20 bases between. For the CDR3, the DNA is TGTGCCATCAGTCAAACGGGGGGCAGGGGGGGCGAGCAGTACTTC. It specifies CAISQTGGRGGEQYF.